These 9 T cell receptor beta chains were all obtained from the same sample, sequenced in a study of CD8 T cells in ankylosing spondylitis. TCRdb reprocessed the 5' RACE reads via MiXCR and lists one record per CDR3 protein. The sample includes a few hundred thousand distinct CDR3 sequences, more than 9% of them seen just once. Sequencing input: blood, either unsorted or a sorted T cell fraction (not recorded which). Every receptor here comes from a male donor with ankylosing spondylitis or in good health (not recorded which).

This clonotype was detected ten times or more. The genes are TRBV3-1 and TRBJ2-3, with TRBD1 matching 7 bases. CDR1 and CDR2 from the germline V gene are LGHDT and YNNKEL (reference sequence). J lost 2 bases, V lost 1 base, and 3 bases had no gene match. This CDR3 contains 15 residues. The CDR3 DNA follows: TGTGCCAGCAGCCAAGCCGGGACAGTCACAGATACGCAGTATTTT. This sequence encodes CASSQAGTVTDTQYF.

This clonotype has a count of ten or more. The CDR3 nucleotides are TGCGCCAGCAGCTTGCAGACCCGGGACTTCTATGGCTACACCTTC. Its translation is CASSLQTRDFYGYTF. This sequence joins TRBV5-1 and TRBJ1-2; the D gene is possibly TRBD1 (5 bases). Germline CDR1 reads SGHRS; CDR2 reads YFSETQ. The CDR3 extends over 15 amino acids. The V gene lost 1 base and the J gene lost 4 bases, with 14 bases spanning the gap.

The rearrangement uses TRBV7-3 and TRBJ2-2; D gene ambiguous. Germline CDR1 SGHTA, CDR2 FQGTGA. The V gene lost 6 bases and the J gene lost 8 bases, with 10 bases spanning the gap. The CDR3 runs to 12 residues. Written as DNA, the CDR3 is TGTGCCAGCAGTTCCTCTGGGGGGGAGCTGTTTTTT. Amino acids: CASSSSGGELFF.

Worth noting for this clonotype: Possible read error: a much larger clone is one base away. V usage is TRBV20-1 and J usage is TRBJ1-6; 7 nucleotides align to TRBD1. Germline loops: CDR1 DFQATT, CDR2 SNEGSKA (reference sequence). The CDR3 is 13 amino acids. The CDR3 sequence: CSASDRVNSPLPF. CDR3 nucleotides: TGCAGTGCCTCAGACAGGGTGAACTCACCCCTCCCCTTT.

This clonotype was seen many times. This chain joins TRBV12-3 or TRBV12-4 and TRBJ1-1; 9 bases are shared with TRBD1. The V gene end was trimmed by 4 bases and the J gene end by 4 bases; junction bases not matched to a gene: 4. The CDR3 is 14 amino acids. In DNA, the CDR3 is TGTGCCAGCAGTTCGGGACAGGGTGGCACTGAAGCTTTCTTT. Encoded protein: CASSSGQGGTEAFF.

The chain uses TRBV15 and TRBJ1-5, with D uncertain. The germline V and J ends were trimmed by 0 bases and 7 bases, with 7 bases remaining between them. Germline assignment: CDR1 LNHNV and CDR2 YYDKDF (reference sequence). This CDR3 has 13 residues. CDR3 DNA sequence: TGTGCCACCAGCAGAGACCAGCAGCAGCCCCAGCATTTT. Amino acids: CATSRDQQQPQHF.

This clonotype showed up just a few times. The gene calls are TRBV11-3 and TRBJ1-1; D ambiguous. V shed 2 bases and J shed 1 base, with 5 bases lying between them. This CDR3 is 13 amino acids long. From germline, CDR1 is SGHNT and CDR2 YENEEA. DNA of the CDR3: TGTGCCAGCAGCTTACATGAGAACACTGAAGCTTTCTTT. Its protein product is CASSLHENTEAFF.

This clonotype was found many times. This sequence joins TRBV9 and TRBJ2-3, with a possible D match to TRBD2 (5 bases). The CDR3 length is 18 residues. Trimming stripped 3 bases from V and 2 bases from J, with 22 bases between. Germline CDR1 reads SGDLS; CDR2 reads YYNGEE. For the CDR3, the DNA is TGTGCCAGCAGCGCTTCCAGGACTCCTCAGACTTTCACAGATACGCAGTATTTT. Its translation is CASSASRTPQTFTDTQYF.

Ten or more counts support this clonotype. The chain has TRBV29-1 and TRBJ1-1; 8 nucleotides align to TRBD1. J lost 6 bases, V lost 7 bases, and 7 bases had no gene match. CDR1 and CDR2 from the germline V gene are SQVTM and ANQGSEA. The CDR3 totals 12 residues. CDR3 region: CSAGQAGSEAFF. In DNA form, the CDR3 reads TGCAGCGCGGGACAGGCGGGCTCTGAAGCTTTCTTT.